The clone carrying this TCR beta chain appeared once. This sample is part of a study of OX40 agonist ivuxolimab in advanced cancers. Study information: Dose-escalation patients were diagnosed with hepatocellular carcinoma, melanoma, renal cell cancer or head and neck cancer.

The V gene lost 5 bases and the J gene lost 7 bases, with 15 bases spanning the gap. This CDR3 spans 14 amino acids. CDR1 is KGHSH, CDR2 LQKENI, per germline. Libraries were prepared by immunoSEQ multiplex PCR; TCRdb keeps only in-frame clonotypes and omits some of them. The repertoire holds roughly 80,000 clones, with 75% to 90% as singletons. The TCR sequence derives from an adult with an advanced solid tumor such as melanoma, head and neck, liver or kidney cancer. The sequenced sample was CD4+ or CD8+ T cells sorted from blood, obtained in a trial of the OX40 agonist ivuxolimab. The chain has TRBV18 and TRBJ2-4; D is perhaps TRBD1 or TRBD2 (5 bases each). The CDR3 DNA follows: TGTGCCAGCTCAAGTTCGGGGAAGGGGAACATTCAGTACTTC. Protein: CASSSSGKGNIQYF. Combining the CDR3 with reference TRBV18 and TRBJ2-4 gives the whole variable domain NAGVMQNPRHLVRRRGQEARLRCSPMKGHSHVYWYRQLPEEGLKFMVYLQKENIIDESGMPKERFSAEFPKEGPSILRIQQVVRGDSAAYFCASSSSGKGNIQYFGAGTRLSVL.